The rows below give T cell receptor beta chains drawn from one sample of a study of T cells in Graves' hyperthyroidism and ophthalmopathy. TCRdb analysed the multiplex PCR reads with MiXCR anew, one entry per CDR3 protein. The sample has 50,000 to 75,000 distinct CDR3 sequences, around half seen once. Sequencing was done on a sample of blood. The receptors shown here come from a woman under 40 with Graves' ophthalmopathy. Each CDR3 is given with its conserved first and last residue. A D gene is named only where the DNA matches it firmly. Not all rows give a size; the values are once, few, many and, for expanded clones, a class.

v_call: TRBV5-5
j_call: TRBJ2-7
clone_size: many
d_call: -
cdr3_nt: TGTGCCAGCAGCCCCCTTGTCCGTGACGCCTACGAGCAGTACTTC
cdr3_aa: CASSPLVRDAYEQYF

v_call: TRBV4-1
j_call: TRBJ2-7
clone_size: many
d_call: -
cdr3_nt: TGCGCCAGCAGCCAGGCCCCAACGACCGTCTCCTACGAGCAGTACTTC
cdr3_aa: CASSQAPTTVSYEQYF

v_call: TRBV20-1
j_call: TRBJ2-7
clone_size: -
d_call: TRBD2
cdr3_nt: TGCAGTGCTAGAAGCGGGACTAGCGGGCAGCAGTACTTC
cdr3_aa: CSARSGTSGQQYF

v_call: TRBV6-5
j_call: TRBJ2-5
clone_size: many
d_call: TRBD1
cdr3_nt: TGTGCCAGCAGTTACTCGACAGGGGGAGAGACCCAGTACTTC
cdr3_aa: CASSYSTGGETQYF

v_call: TRBV4-1
j_call: TRBJ2-1
clone_size: -
d_call: TRBD2
cdr3_nt: TGCGCCCGCAGCCAAGAAGACGGACTAGCGAGATATATAAGGTCCTACAATGAGCAGTTCTTC
cdr3_aa: CARSQEDGLARYIRSYNEQFF

v_call: TRBV28
j_call: TRBJ2-3
clone_size: many
d_call: -
cdr3_nt: TGTGCCAGCAGTTATACAGGGATCCCAGATACGCAGTATTTT
cdr3_aa: CASSYTGIPDTQYF

v_call: TRBV19
j_call: TRBJ1-3
clone_size: many
d_call: -
cdr3_nt: TGTGCCAGTGTCTCTCCCTCTGGAAACACCATATATTTT
cdr3_aa: CASVSPSGNTIYF

v_call: TRBV29-1
j_call: TRBJ1-2
clone_size: -
d_call: TRBD1
cdr3_nt: TGCAGCGTCCAGGGGGCGGGGTCCTACAATGGCTACACCTTC
cdr3_aa: CSVQGAGSYNGYTF

v_call: TRBV7-8
j_call: TRBJ1-1
clone_size: once
d_call: -
cdr3_nt: TGTGCCAGCAGCCGCATCGTGGGTCCGAGCACGGAAGCTTTCTTT
cdr3_aa: CASSRIVGPSTEAFF

v_call: TRBV20-1
j_call: TRBJ1-5
clone_size: -
d_call: -
cdr3_nt: TGCAGTGCTAGAGCAGGAGGGGAGGATCAGCCCCAGCATTTT
cdr3_aa: CSARAGGEDQPQHF

v_call: TRBV5-6
j_call: TRBJ2-2
clone_size: many
d_call: -
cdr3_nt: TGTGCCAGCAGCTTGTTGTTCCTAAACACCGGGGAGCTGTTTTTT
cdr3_aa: CASSLLFLNTGELFF

v_call: TRBV7-3
j_call: TRBJ2-7
clone_size: once
d_call: TRBD1
cdr3_nt: TGTGCCAGCAGCTTCTACGGGACAGGGGTTTACGAGCAGTACTTC
cdr3_aa: CASSFYGTGVYEQYF

v_call: TRBV15
j_call: TRBJ2-3
clone_size: -
d_call: TRBD1
cdr3_nt: TGTGCCACCAGCAGGCCGGACAGGGACACAGATACGCAGTATTTT
cdr3_aa: CATSRPDRDTDTQYF

v_call: TRBV29-1
j_call: TRBJ1-2
clone_size: medium-sized
d_call: -
cdr3_nt: TGCAGCGTCTCGGACGGGGGGCTGGTTGGCTACACCTTC
cdr3_aa: CSVSDGGLVGYTF

v_call: TRBV15
j_call: TRBJ1-2
clone_size: many
d_call: -
cdr3_nt: TGTGCCACCAGCAGAGATGGGGGGGGGGGAGGCTACACCTTC
cdr3_aa: CATSRDGGGGGYTF

v_call: TRBV19
j_call: TRBJ2-5
clone_size: many
d_call: -
cdr3_nt: TGTGCCAGTACCCTCGGGGGGCGACTCCAAGAGACCCAGTACTTC
cdr3_aa: CASTLGGRLQETQYF

v_call: TRBV14
j_call: TRBJ1-2
clone_size: -
d_call: -
cdr3_nt: TGTGCCAGCAGCCAAGAAAGCTGGGCGAGGGGCTATGGCTACACCTTC
cdr3_aa: CASSQESWARGYGYTF

v_call: TRBV2
j_call: TRBJ1-2
clone_size: -
d_call: TRBD1
cdr3_nt: TGTGCCAGCAGTATGGGACAGGGTGGTGGAAACACCTTC
cdr3_aa: CASSMGQGGGNTF

v_call: TRBV20-1
j_call: TRBJ2-1
clone_size: -
d_call: TRBD2
cdr3_nt: TGCAGTGTTCCGGGACTAGCGGGAGGGCCTTCCTACAATGAGCAGTTCTTC
cdr3_aa: CSVPGLAGGPSYNEQFF

v_call: TRBV15
j_call: TRBJ2-7
clone_size: medium-sized
d_call: -
cdr3_nt: TGTGCCACCAGCAGTCAAGCCCCATACGAGCAGTACTTC
cdr3_aa: CATSSQAPYEQYF

v_call: TRBV5-1
j_call: TRBJ1-5
clone_size: -
d_call: -
cdr3_nt: TGCGCCAGCAGCTCACGACTAGCGGGAAAGCCCCAGCATTTT
cdr3_aa: CASSSRLAGKPQHF

v_call: TRBV6-5
j_call: TRBJ2-2
clone_size: -
d_call: TRBD1
cdr3_nt: TGTGCCAGCAGGGAAAGACAGGGTGAAACCGGGGAGCTGTTTTTT
cdr3_aa: CASRERQGETGELFF

v_call: TRBV5-8
j_call: TRBJ2-1
clone_size: many
d_call: -
cdr3_nt: TGTGCCAGCAGCTTAGGGCTAAGCTCCTACAATGAGCAGTTCTTC
cdr3_aa: CASSLGLSSYNEQFF

v_call: TRBV28
j_call: TRBJ1-1
clone_size: -
d_call: -
cdr3_nt: TGTGCCAGCAGCCGTAACCAGGAAGCTTTCTTT
cdr3_aa: CASSRNQEAFF

v_call: TRBV4-3
j_call: TRBJ2-1
clone_size: -
d_call: -
cdr3_nt: TGCGCCAGCAGCCAAGGCCCAGTAGGGAACCTATACGATGAGCAGTTCTTC
cdr3_aa: CASSQGPVGNLYDEQFF

v_call: TRBV6-1
j_call: TRBJ1-2
clone_size: many
d_call: -
cdr3_nt: TGTGCCAGCAGTCGCCGGGACACAGGGCGTCACGAAGCTAACTATGGCTACACCTTC
cdr3_aa: CASSRRDTGRHEANYGYTF

v_call: TRBV7-9
j_call: TRBJ1-5
clone_size: -
d_call: TRBD1
cdr3_nt: TGTGCCAGCAGCCCCACAGGGGTGTCTCAGCCCCAGCATTTT
cdr3_aa: CASSPTGVSQPQHF

v_call: TRBV9
j_call: TRBJ2-7
clone_size: -
d_call: TRBD2
cdr3_nt: TGTGCCAGCAGCGTAACCAGCGGGAGTTCCGAGCAGTACTTC
cdr3_aa: CASSVTSGSSEQYF

v_call: TRBV6-5
j_call: TRBJ2-7
clone_size: -
d_call: -
cdr3_nt: TGTGTCAGCAGTGAAGGGGTGGGTCTTACCTACGAGCAGTACTTC
cdr3_aa: CVSSEGVGLTYEQYF

v_call: TRBV10-3
j_call: TRBJ1-2
clone_size: once
d_call: -
cdr3_nt: TGTGCCAGCAGTAGCCCGCGGAAGACGGAGTATGGCTACACCTTC
cdr3_aa: CASSSPRKTEYGYTF

v_call: TRBV4-2
j_call: TRBJ1-5
clone_size: many
d_call: -
cdr3_nt: TGTGCCAGCAGCCAAGATCGGACCAAGGGGCAGCCCCAGCATTTT
cdr3_aa: CASSQDRTKGQPQHF

v_call: TRBV7-2
j_call: TRBJ2-1
clone_size: -
d_call: -
cdr3_nt: TGTGCCAGCAGACCAGGTCCAGGGGCCAATGAGCAGTTCTTC
cdr3_aa: CASRPGPGANEQFF

v_call: TRBV9
j_call: TRBJ2-2
clone_size: many
d_call: -
cdr3_nt: TGTGCCAGCAGCGTAGATTGGACTATCACCGGGGAGCTGTTTTTT
cdr3_aa: CASSVDWTITGELFF

v_call: TRBV2
j_call: TRBJ2-1
clone_size: many
d_call: -
cdr3_nt: TGTGCCAGCACCTCTGCCGGAATAGCGCAATCCTACAATGAGCAGTTCTTC
cdr3_aa: CASTSAGIAQSYNEQFF

v_call: TRBV10-2
j_call: TRBJ1-4
clone_size: few
d_call: TRBD1
cdr3_nt: TGTGCCACCAGTAAAGGGGTCTATTACAGGGGGCGCGGGGAAAAACTGTTTTTT
cdr3_aa: CATSKGVYYRGRGEKLFF

v_call: TRBV4-2
j_call: TRBJ2-7
clone_size: many
d_call: -
cdr3_nt: TGTGCCAGCAGCCAAGCTGGGGACGTCTACGAGCAGTACTTC
cdr3_aa: CASSQAGDVYEQYF

v_call: TRBV15
j_call: TRBJ1-2
clone_size: -
d_call: TRBD1
cdr3_nt: TGTGCCACCAGCAGCGACGGGACAGGGTTCTATGGCTACACCTTC
cdr3_aa: CATSSDGTGFYGYTF

v_call: TRBV10-2
j_call: TRBJ2-6
clone_size: many
d_call: TRBD1
cdr3_nt: TGCGCCAGCAGTGCTTTCCGGACAGGAGTAGTCTCTGGGGCCAACGTCCTGACTTTC
cdr3_aa: CASSAFRTGVVSGANVLTF

v_call: TRBV7-2
j_call: TRBJ1-1
clone_size: -
d_call: -
cdr3_nt: TGTGCCAGCAGAGGCTCTGAAGCTTTCTTT
cdr3_aa: CASRGSEAFF

v_call: TRBV4-1
j_call: TRBJ2-7
clone_size: many
d_call: TRBD2
cdr3_nt: TGCGCCAGCAGCCAAGACCCTTCCCGGGACTACTACTACGAGCAGTACTTC
cdr3_aa: CASSQDPSRDYYYEQYF

v_call: TRBV7-6
j_call: TRBJ2-1
clone_size: -
d_call: -
cdr3_nt: TGTGCCAGCACTAGCAGGAGACACAATGAGCAGTTCTTC
cdr3_aa: CASTSRRHNEQFF

v_call: TRBV2
j_call: TRBJ2-7
clone_size: -
d_call: TRBD1
cdr3_nt: TGTGCCAGCCGGACAGGGGGCTACGAGCAGTACTTC
cdr3_aa: CASRTGGYEQYF

v_call: TRBV5-1
j_call: TRBJ2-1
clone_size: -
d_call: -
cdr3_nt: TGCGCCAGCAGCTCCCGGGAGTTTACGTACAATGAGCAGGTCTTC
cdr3_aa: CASSSREFTYNEQVF